This T cell receptor beta chain was captured in a study of blood T cell repertoires in COVID-19. The CDR3 is made up of 16 amino acids. V was shortened by 3 bases and J by 4 bases, with 18 bases between the two germline ends. Germline assignment: CDR1 MGHRA and CDR2 YSYEKL. Everyone who took part was roughly 18 to 89 years old, and they came from about two dozen US areas. Only in-frame clones appear in the TCRdb table, and some are missing; sequencing was by immunoSEQ multiplex PCR. Seen here are 380,000 or so clones, around nine tenths observed once, and the top ten hold 0.95% to 1%. The material sequenced was PBMCs or T cells enriched from blood (not recorded which). The rearrangement uses TRBV4-1 and TRBJ1-2, with D possibly being TRBD1 (6 bases). The clonotype was recovered from a woman aged 25 to 39 with acute COVID-19. As DNA, the CDR3 is TGCGCCAGCAGCCAGGGGGCGCGGTTTGAGAGCTATGGCTACACCTTC. Protein sequence: CASSQGARFESYGYTF.